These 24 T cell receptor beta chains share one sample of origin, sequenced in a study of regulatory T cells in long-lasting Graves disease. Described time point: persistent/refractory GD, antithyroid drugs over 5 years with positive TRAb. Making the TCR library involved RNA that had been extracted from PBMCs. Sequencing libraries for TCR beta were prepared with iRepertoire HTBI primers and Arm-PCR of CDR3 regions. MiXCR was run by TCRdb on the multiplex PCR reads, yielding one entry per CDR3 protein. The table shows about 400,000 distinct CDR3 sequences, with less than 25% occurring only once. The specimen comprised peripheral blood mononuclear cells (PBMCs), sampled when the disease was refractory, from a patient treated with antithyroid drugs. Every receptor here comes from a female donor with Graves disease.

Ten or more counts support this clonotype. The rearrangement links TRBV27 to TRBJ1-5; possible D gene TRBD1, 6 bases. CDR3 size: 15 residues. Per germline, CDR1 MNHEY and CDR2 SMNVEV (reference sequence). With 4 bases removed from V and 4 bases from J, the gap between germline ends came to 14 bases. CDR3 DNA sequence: TGTGCCAGCAGTTCTCAGGGGAATTTGAATCAGCCCCAGCATTTT. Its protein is CASSSQGNLNQPQHF.

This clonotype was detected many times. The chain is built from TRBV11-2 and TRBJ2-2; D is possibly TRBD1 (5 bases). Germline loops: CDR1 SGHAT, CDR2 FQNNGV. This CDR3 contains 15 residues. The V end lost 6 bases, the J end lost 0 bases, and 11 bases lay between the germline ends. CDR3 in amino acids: CASRRQMSNTGELFF. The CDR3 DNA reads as TGTGCCAGCAGACGACAGATGTCGAACACCGGGGAGCTGTTTTTT. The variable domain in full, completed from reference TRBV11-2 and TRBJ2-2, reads EAGVAQSPRYKIIEKRQSVAFWCNPISGHATLYWYQQILGQGPKLLIQFQNNGVVDDSQLPKDRFSAERLKGVDSTLKIQPAKLEDSAVYLCASRRQMSNTGELFFGEGSRLTVL.

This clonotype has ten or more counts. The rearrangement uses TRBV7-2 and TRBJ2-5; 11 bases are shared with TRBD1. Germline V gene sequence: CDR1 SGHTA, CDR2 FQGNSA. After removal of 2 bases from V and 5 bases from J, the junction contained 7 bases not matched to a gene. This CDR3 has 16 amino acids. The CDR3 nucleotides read TGTGCCAGCAGCTTACGAGGGACAGGGGGGGGGGAGACCCAGTACTTC. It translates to CASSLRGTGGGETQYF. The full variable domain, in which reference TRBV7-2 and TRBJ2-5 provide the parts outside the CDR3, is GAGVSQSPSNKVTEKGKDVELRCDPISGHTALYWYRQSLGQGLEFLIYFQGNSAPDKSGLPSDRFSAERTGGSVSTLTIQRTQQEDSAVYLCASSLRGTGGGETQYFGPGTRLLVL.

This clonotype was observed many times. For the CDR3, the DNA is TGTGCCAGCGAAACAGCAACCTACGAGCAGTACTTC. This gives the protein CASETATYEQYF. This chain connects TRBV2 to TRBJ2-7; D is unresolved. The ends were cut back, 8 bases at V and 2 bases at J, with 10 bases in the middle. CDR1 is SNHLY and CDR2 is FYNNEI in the germline V gene. The CDR3 has 12 residues.

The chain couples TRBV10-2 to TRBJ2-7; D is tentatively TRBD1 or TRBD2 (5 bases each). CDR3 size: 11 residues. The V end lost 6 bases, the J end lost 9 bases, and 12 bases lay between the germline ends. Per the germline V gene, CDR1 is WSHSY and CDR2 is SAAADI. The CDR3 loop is CASRGDAGQYF. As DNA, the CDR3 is TGCGCCAGCAGGGGGGACGCCGGGCAGTACTTC.

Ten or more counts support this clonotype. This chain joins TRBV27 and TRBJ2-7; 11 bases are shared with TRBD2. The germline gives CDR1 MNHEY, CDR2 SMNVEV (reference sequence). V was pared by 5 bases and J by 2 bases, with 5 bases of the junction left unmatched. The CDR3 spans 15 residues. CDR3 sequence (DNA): TGTGCCAGCAGTCCCTCTAGCGGGAGGACCTACGAGCAGTACTTC. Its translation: CASSPSSGRTYEQYF.

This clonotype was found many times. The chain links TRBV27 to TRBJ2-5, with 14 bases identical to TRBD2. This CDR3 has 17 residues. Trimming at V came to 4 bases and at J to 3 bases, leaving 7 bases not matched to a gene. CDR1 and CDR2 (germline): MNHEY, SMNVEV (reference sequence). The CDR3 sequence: CASSSRPGLAGEETQYF. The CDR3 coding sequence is TGTGCCAGCAGTTCACGACCGGGACTAGCGGGAGAAGAGACCCAGTACTTC.

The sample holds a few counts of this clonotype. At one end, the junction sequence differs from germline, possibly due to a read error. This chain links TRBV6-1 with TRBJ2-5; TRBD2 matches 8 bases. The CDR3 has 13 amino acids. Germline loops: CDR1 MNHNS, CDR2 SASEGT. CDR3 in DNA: TGTGCCAGCAGGGAAGCGGGAGACGAGACCCAGTACTTC. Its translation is CASREAGDETQYF.

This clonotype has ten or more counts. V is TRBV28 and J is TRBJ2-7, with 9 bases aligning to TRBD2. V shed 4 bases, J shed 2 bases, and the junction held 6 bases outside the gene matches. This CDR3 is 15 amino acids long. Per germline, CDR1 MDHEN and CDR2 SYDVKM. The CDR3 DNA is TGTGCCAGCAGTTCGGGACTAGCCGGTCCCTACGAGCAGTACTTC. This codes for CASSSGLAGPYEQYF.

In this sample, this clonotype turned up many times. In nucleotides, the CDR3 is TGTGCCAGCAGCGTCGGGAGCGGTATTGGGGCCAAAAACATTCAGTACTTC. As protein: CASSVGSGIGAKNIQYF. V usage is TRBV2 and J usage is TRBJ2-4; perhaps TRBD2 as D (6 bases). Germline V lookup: CDR1 SNHLY, CDR2 FYNNEI. The CDR3 is 17 residues long. V was trimmed by 6 bases and J by 1 base, leaving 19 bases between them.

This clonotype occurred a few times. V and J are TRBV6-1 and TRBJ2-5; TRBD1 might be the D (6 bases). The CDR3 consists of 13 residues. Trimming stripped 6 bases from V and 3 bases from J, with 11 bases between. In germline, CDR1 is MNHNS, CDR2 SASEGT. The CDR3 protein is CASRTWTEETQYF. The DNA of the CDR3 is TGTGCCAGCAGAACTTGGACAGAAGAGACCCAGTACTTC.

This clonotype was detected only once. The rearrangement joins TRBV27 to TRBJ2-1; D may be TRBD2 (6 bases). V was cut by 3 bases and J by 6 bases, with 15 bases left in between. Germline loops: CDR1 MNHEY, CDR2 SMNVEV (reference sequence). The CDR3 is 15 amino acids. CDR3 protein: CASSFGGMEGNEQFF. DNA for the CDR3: TGTGCCAGCAGTTTTGGTGGGATGGAGGGCAATGAGCAGTTCTTC.

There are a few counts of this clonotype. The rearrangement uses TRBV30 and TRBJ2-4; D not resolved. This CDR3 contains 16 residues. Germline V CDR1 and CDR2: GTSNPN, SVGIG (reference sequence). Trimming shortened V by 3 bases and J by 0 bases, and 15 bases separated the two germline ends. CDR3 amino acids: CAWSHQRSIAKNIQYF. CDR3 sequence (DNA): TGTGCCTGGAGCCACCAGAGAAGTATAGCCAAAAACATTCAGTACTTC.

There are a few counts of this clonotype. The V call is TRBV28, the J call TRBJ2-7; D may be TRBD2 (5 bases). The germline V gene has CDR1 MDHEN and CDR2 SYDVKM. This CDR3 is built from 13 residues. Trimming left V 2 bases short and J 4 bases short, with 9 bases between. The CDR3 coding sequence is TGTGCCAGCAGTTTAAGACTAACTTACGAGCAGTACTTC. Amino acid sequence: CASSLRLTYEQYF.

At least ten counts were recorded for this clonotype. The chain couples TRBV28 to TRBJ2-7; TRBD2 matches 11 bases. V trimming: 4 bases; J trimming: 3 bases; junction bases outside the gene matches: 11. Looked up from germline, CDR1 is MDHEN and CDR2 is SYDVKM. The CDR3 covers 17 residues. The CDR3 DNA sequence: TGTGCCAGCAGTTCCCCATCACTAGCGGGAGTTGGCTACGAGCAGTACTTC. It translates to CASSSPSLAGVGYEQYF.

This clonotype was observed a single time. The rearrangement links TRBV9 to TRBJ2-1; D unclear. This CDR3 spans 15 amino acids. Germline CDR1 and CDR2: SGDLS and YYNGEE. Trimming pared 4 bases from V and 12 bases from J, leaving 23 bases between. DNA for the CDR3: TGTGCCAGCAGCCCTCTTTCGGCCTCTACAATATCGCAGTTCTTC. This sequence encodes CASSPLSASTISQFF.

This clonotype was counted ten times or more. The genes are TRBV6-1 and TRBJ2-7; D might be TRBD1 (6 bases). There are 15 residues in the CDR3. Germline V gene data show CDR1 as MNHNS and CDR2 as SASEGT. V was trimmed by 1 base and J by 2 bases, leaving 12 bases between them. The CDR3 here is CASSEDWTVAYEQYF. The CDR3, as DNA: TGTGCCAGCAGTGAAGACTGGACAGTCGCCTACGAGCAGTACTTC.

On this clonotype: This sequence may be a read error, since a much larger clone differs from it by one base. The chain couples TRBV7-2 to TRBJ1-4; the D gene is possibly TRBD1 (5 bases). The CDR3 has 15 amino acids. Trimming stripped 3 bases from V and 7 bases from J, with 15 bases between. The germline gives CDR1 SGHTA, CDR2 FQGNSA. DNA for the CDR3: TGTGCCAGCAGCTTCAGGGCCGACCCGGGTGAAAAACTGTTTTTT. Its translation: CASSFRADPGEKLFF.

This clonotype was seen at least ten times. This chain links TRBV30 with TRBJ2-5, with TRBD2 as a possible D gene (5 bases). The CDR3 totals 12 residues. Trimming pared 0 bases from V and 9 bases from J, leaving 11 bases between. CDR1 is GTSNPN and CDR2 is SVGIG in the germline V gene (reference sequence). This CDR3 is CAWSVGTEAQYF. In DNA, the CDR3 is TGTGCCTGGAGTGTTGGTACGGAGGCCCAGTACTTC.

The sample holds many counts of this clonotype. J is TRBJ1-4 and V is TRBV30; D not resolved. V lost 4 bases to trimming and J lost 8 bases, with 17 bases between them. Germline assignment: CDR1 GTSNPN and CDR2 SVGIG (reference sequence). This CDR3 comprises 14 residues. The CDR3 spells CAWTPGAREEKLFF. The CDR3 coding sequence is TGTGCCTGGACCCCCGGTGCGCGGGAGGAAAAACTGTTTTTT.

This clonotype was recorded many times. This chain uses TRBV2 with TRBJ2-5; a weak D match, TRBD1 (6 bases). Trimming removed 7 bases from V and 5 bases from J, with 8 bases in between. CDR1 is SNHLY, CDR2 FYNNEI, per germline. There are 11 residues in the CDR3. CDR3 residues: CASTDRETQYF. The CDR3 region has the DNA TGTGCCAGCACCGACAGGGAGACCCAGTACTTC.

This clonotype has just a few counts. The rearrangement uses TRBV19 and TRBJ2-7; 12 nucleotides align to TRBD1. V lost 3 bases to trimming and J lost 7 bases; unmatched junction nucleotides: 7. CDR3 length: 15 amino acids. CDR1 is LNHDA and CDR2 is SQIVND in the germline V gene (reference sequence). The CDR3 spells CASSIGGQGAEEQYF. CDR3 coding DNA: TGTGCCAGTAGTATCGGGGGACAGGGGGCTGAGGAGCAGTACTTC.

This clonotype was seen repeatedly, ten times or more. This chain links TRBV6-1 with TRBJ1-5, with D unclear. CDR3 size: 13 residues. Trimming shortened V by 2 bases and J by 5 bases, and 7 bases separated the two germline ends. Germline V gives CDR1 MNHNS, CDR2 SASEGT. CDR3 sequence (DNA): TGTGCCAGCAGTGAATATACTGATCAGCCCCAGCATTTT. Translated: CASSEYTDQPQHF.

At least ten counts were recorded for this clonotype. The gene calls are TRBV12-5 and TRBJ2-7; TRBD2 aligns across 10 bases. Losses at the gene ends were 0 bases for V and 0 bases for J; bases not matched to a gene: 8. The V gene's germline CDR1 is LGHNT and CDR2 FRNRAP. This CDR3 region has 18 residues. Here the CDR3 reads CASGLVPSGSVSSYEQYF. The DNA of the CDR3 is TGTGCTAGTGGTTTGGTACCTAGCGGGAGTGTAAGCTCCTACGAGCAGTACTTC.